Listed here is a single T cell receptor (beta chain). Libraries were prepared by immunoSEQ multiplex PCR; TCRdb keeps only in-frame clonotypes and omits some of them. The data hold 55,000 to 85,000 clones, with 84% observed a single time. The CDR3 is 15 amino acids. Per germline, CDR1 SQVTM and CDR2 ANQGSEA. V was pared by 3 bases and J by 4 bases, with 12 bases of the junction left unmatched. This entry comes from a study of T cell responses to AZD1222 COVID-19 vaccine. Sample: peripheral blood, taken on day 0 of AZD1222 vaccination. The sequence came from an adult in good health. The chain links TRBV29-1 to TRBJ2-7; the match to TRBD1 covers 7 bases. In DNA form, the CDR3 reads TGCAGCGTTGATCTTGCTGGCAGGGGGAAGTACGAGCAGTACTTC. As protein: CSVDLAGRGKYEQYF.